This T cell receptor beta chain comes out of a study of T cells in localized non-small cell lung cancer. This table comes from immunoSEQ multiplex PCR, and its TCRdb copy is limited to in-frame clones, with some not included. The data contain around 36,000 clones, about four fifths of them singletons. The V end was cut by 3 bases, the J end by 0 bases, with 9 bases between. The germline gives CDR1 KGHSH, CDR2 LQKENI. This CDR3 has 15 amino acids. V and J are TRBV18 and TRBJ1-3, with D unclear. The sample in question was peripheral blood mononuclear cells, obtained before any cancer treatment. The sequence was collected from a male donor at least 60 years old with stage II lung adenocarcinoma. The CDR3 nucleotides read TGTGCCAGCTCACCGTACTTGTACTCTGGAAACACCATATATTTT. Amino acids: CASSPYLYSGNTIYF.